Listed here are 9 T cell receptor beta chains from one sample, sequenced in a study of T cells in Graves' hyperthyroidism and ophthalmopathy. Amplified TCR beta CDR3 regions derived from RNA transcripts. A first-round RT-PCR of the TCR CDR3 used the HTBI primer set. TCRdb passed the multiplex PCR reads through MiXCR, listing each CDR3 protein once. This sample has 300,000 to 450,000 distinct CDR3 sequences, with about 14% found just once. Source material: blood. The source is a woman aged 55-69 years with Graves' hyperthyroidism.

V and J are TRBV7-3 and TRBJ1-1; TRBD1 might be the D (5 bases). V lost 6 bases, J lost 7 bases, and 15 bases lay in between. The V gene's germline CDR1 is SGHTA and CDR2 FQGTGA. The CDR3 is 13 residues long. This CDR3 reads CASRDGGFGEAFF. The DNA for the CDR3 is TGTGCCAGCAGGGATGGGGGGTTCGGTGAAGCTTTCTTT.

There are many counts of this clonotype. V and J are TRBV28 and TRBJ1-1; D ambiguous. With 4 bases removed from V and 2 bases from J, the gap between germline ends came to 14 bases. This CDR3 is built from 15 residues. Per the germline V gene, CDR1 is MDHEN and CDR2 is SYDVKM. For the CDR3, the DNA is TGTGCCAGCAGTTCCCCCCCGGGAGGTAACACTGAAGCTTTCTTT. It codes for CASSSPPGGNTEAFF.

This chain connects TRBV6-2 or TRBV6-3 to TRBJ2-7; a weak D match, TRBD1 (6 bases). The V gene lost 0 bases and the J gene lost 0 bases, with 6 bases spanning the gap. The CDR3 consists of 14 residues. The germline CDR1 and CDR2 sequences are MNHEY and SVGEGT. The CDR3 here is CASSYSDSSYEQYF. The CDR3 bases are TGTGCCAGCAGTTACTCGGACAGCTCCTACGAGCAGTACTTC.

The table lists this clonotype with many counts. V and J are TRBV2 and TRBJ2-3; 7 bases match TRBD2. In germline, CDR1 is SNHLY, CDR2 FYNNEI. J gave up 5 bases and V 2 bases, and 1 base lay outside the gene matches. The CDR3 is 13 residues long. For the CDR3, the DNA is TGTGCCAGCAGTGAATCGGGAGGAGATACGCAGTATTTT. Amino acid sequence: CASSESGGDTQYF.

Details on this clonotype: A much larger clone is a single base away; this may be a read error. This rearrangement joins TRBV5-1 to TRBJ2-2; D remains unclear. The length of the CDR3 is 14 residues. CDR1 is SGHRS, CDR2 YFSETQ, per germline. CDR3 sequence (DNA): TGTGCCAGCAGCTTGGTAGGGAACACCGGGGAGCTGTTTTTT. Protein sequence: CASSLVGNTGELFF. The full variable domain, its missing parts supplied by reference TRBV5-1 and TRBJ2-2, is KAGVTQTPRYLIKTRGQQVTLSCSPISGHRSVSWYQQTPGQGLQFLFEYFSETQRNKGNFPGRFSGRQFSNSRSEMNVSTLELGDSALYLCASSLVGNTGELFFGEGSRLTVL.

This clonotype turned up a few times. The rearrangement links TRBV18 to TRBJ2-1; 7 bases map to TRBD2. Trimming took 4 bases from V and 7 from J; bases not matched to a gene: 4. CDR1 is KGHSH, CDR2 LQKENI, per germline. The CDR3 is 13 residues long. The CDR3: CASSLSGGNEQFF. The CDR3 region has the DNA TGTGCCAGCTCACTTTCCGGGGGGAATGAGCAGTTCTTC. The entire variable domain, with the rest obtained from reference TRBV18 and TRBJ2-1, is as follows: NAGVMQNPRHLVRRRGQEARLRCSPMKGHSHVYWYRQLPEEGLKFMVYLQKENIIDESGMPKERFSAEFPKEGPSILRIQQVVRGDSAAYFCASSLSGGNEQFFGPGTRLTVL.

This clonotype occurred a few times. This rearrangement joins TRBV12-3 or TRBV12-4 to TRBJ2-1; no clear D gene. The CDR3 loop spans 13 amino acids. Trimming stripped 1 base from V and 10 bases from J, with 11 bases between. The CDR3 sequence is CASSLEDRGEQFF. The CDR3 nucleotides read TGTGCCAGCAGTTTAGAGGACCGAGGAGAGCAGTTCTTC.

This clonotype was counted only a few times. The chain couples TRBV6-2 or TRBV6-3 to TRBJ1-2; D is uncertain. V was cut by 6 bases and J by 9 bases, with 17 bases left in between. Germline V gene sequence: CDR1 MNHEY, CDR2 SVGEGT. The CDR3 is made up of 13 amino acids. The CDR3 DNA is TGTGCCAGCAGCCCTCTTATGGGGAACAGCTACACCTTC. Amino acids: CASSPLMGNSYTF.

On this clonotype: The junction departs from the called germline gene at one end, perhaps through a read error. The genes are TRBV4-1 and TRBJ2-1, with D perhaps matching TRBD1 or TRBD2 (6 bases each). The J call may not be correct, given that the DNA end is closer to TRBJ2-7. Germline V lookup: CDR1 MGHRA, CDR2 YSYEKL. This CDR3 region has 17 residues. CDR3 coding DNA: TGTGCCAGCAGCCAACCGACAGGAGGGAGTTACTACAATGAGCAGTACTTC. It is translated as CASSQPTGGSYYNEQYF.